This is a list of T cell receptor beta chains from one sample in a study of blood T cell repertoires in COVID-19. Using immunoSEQ multiplex PCR, the repertoire was profiled, and TCRdb retains in-frame clones only, with some absent. The top ten clones hold just over 2.5% of a sample with 65,000 to 85,000 clones, about 90% of them seen once. What was sequenced was peripheral blood. Receptors originate from a human donor in a cohort sampled during active COVID-19. Each CDR3 is given with its conserved first and last residue. The order of the fields is clone size, J gene, D gene, V gene, CDR3 protein, CDR3 DNA. A D gene is named only where the DNA matches it firmly. Not every row has a clone size; where given, it reads once, few, many or a size class.

clone size: -; J gene: TRBJ1-4; D gene: TRBD1; V gene: TRBV28; CDR3 protein: CASSSHPGQPNEKLFF; CDR3 DNA: TGTGCCAGCAGTTCCCATCCGGGACAGCCTAATGAAAAACTGTTTTTT
clone size: -; J gene: TRBJ2-7; D gene: TRBD1; V gene: TRBV28; CDR3 protein: CASSLWSRGLDEQYF; CDR3 DNA: TGTGCCAGCAGTTTATGGAGCAGGGGGCTAGACGAGCAGTACTTC
clone size: -; J gene: TRBJ1-4; D gene: -; V gene: TRBV9; CDR3 protein: CASSVAMTAPNEKLFF; CDR3 DNA: TGTGCCAGCAGCGTAGCAATGACAGCCCCTAATGAAAAACTGTTTTTT
clone size: -; J gene: TRBJ1-3; D gene: -; V gene: TRBV10-3; CDR3 protein: CAISESAQGITGNTIYF; CDR3 DNA: TGTGCCATCAGTGAGTCGGCCCAGGGTATCACTGGAAACACCATATATTTT
clone size: once; J gene: TRBJ2-7; D gene: -; V gene: TRBV10-3; CDR3 protein: CAISGGSYEQYF; CDR3 DNA: TGTGCCATCAGTGGGGGCAGTTACGAGCAGTACTTC
clone size: -; J gene: TRBJ2-7; D gene: -; V gene: TRBV4-3; CDR3 protein: CASSQEIRYEQYF; CDR3 DNA: TGCGCCAGCAGCCAAGAAATCAGATACGAGCAGTACTTC
clone size: -; J gene: TRBJ1-2; D gene: TRBD1; V gene: TRBV19; CDR3 protein: CASSIYRGGYTF; CDR3 DNA: TGTGCCAGTAGTATCTACAGGGGTGGCTACACCTTC
clone size: once; J gene: TRBJ2-3; D gene: TRBD2; V gene: TRBV28; CDR3 protein: CASSERTSGDTQYF; CDR3 DNA: TGTGCCAGCAGTGAGCGGACTAGCGGAGATACGCAGTATTTT
clone size: -; J gene: TRBJ2-4; D gene: TRBD2; V gene: TRBV19; CDR3 protein: CASSDLLGGLAGDIQYF; CDR3 DNA: TGTGCCAGTAGTGATCTGCTAGGGGGACTAGCGGGGGACATTCAGTACTTC
clone size: -; J gene: TRBJ2-3; D gene: TRBD2; V gene: TRBV30; CDR3 protein: CAWSPTGTSVFTDTQYF; CDR3 DNA: TGTGCCTGGAGCCCTACCGGGACTAGCGTTTTCACAGATACGCAGTATTTT
clone size: -; J gene: TRBJ1-2; D gene: -; V gene: TRBV5-1; CDR3 protein: CASSLATGDHGYTF; CDR3 DNA: TGCGCCAGCAGCTTGGCCACAGGAGACCATGGCTACACCTTC